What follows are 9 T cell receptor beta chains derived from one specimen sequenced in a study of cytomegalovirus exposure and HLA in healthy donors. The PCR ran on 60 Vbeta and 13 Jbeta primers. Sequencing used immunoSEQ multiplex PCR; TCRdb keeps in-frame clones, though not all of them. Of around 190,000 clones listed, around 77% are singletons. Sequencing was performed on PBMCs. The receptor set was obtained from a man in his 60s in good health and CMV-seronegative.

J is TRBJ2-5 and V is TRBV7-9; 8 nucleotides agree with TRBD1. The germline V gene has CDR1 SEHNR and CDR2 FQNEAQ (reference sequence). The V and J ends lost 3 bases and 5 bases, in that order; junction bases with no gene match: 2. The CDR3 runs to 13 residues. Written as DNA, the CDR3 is TGTGCCAGCAGCTTGACAGGGGTGGAGACCCAGTACTTC. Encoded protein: CASSLTGVETQYF.

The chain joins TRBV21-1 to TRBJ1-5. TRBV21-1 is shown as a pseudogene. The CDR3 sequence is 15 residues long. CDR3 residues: CASPPGGRSNQPQHF. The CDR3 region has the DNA TGTGCCAGCCCTCCGGGGGGCAGGAGCAATCAGCCCCAGCATTTT.

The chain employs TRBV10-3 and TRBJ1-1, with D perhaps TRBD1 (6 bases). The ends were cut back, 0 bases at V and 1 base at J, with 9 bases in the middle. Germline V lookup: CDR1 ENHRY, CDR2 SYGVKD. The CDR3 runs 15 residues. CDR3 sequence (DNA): TGTGCCATCAGTGAGTCCACAGGGCGGAACACTGAAGCTTTCTTT. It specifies CAISESTGRNTEAFF.

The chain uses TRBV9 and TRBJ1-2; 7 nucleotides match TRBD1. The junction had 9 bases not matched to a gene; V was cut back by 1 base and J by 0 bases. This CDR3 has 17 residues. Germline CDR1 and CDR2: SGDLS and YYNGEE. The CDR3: CASSVSQGLLANYGYTF. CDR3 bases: TGTGCCAGCAGCGTATCACAGGGGTTGTTAGCTAACTATGGCTACACCTTC.

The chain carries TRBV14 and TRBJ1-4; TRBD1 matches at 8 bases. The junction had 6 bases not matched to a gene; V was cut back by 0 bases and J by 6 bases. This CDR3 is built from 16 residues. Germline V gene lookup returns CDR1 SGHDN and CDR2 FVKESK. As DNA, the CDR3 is TGTGCCAGCAGCCAAGATAGGACAGGGTGGCATGAAAAACTGTTTTTT. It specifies CASSQDRTGWHEKLFF.

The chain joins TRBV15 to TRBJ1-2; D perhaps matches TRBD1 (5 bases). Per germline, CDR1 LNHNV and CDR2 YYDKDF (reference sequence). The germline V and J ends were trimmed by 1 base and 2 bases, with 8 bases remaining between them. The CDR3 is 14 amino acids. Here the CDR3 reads CATSRGGENYGYTF. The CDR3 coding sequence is TGTGCCACCAGCAGAGGGGGGGAAAACTATGGCTACACCTTC.

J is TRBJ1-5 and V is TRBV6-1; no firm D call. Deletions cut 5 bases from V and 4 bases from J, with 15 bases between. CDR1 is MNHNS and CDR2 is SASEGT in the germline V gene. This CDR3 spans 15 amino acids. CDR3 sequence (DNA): TGTGCCAGCAGTCTAGGTGACTACCCGAATCAGCCCCAGCATTTT. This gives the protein CASSLGDYPNQPQHF.

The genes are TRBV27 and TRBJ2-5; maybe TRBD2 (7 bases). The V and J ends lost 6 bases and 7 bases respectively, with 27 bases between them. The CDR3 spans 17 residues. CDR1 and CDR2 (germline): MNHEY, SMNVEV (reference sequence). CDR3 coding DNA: TGTGCCAGCAGCCTTCAACAGGGACCCGGCCGCGGGGGGACCCAGTACTTC. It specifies CASSLQQGPGRGGTQYF.

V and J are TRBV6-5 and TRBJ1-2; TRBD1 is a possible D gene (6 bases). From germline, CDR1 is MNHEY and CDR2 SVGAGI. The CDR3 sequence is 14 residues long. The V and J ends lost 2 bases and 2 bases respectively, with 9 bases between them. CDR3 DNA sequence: TGTGCCAGCAGTTACCCAGGGGCGAACTATGGCTACACCTTC. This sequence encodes CASSYPGANYGYTF.